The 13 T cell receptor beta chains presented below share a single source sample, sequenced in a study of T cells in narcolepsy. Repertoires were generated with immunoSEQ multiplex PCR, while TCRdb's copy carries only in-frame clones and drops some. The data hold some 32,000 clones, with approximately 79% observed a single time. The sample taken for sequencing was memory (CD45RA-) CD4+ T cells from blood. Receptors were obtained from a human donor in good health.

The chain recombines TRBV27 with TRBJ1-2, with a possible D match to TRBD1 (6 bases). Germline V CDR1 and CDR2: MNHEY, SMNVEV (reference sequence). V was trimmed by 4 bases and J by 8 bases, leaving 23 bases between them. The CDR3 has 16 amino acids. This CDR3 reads CASSSMGAENLRGYTF. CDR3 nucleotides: TGTGCCAGCAGTTCTATGGGGGCGGAGAACCTACGAGGCTACACCTTC.

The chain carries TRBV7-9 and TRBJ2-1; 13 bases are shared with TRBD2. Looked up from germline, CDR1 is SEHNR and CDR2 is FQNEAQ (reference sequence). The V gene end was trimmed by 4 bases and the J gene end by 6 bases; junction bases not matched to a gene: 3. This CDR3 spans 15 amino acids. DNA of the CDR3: TGTGCCAGCAGCTCAGGACTAGCGGGAGTCAATGAGCAGTTCTTC. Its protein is CASSSGLAGVNEQFF.

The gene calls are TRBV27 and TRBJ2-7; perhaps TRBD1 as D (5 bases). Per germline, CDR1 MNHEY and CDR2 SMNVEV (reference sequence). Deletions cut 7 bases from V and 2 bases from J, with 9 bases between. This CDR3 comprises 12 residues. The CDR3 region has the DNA TGTGCCAGCACCGGACAACCCTACGAGCAGTACTTC. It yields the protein CASTGQPYEQYF.

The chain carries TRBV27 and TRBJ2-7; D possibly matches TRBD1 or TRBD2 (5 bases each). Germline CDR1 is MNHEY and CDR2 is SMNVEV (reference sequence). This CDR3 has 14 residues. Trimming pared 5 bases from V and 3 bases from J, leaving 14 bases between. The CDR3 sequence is CASSRGPFGYEQYF. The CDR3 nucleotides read TGTGCCAGCAGTCGGGGCCCCTTCGGCTACGAGCAGTACTTC.

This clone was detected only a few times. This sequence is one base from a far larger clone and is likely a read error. In nucleotides, the CDR3 is TGCGCCAGCAGGTTGGATCGATTGAGCAGCGGCGAGCAGTACTTC. Protein: CASRLDRLSSGEQYF. The V gene is TRBV5-1, the J gene TRBJ2-7; TRBD2 is a possible D gene (5 bases). Germline CDR1 reads SGHRS; CDR2 reads YFSETQ. The CDR3 loop spans 15 amino acids.

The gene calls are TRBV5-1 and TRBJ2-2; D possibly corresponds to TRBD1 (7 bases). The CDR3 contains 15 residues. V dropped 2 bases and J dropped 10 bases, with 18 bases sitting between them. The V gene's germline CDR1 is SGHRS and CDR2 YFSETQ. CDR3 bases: TGCGCCAGCAGCTTCTCCAACAGGGGACTGGAGGAGCTGTTTTTT. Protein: CASSFSNRGLEELFF. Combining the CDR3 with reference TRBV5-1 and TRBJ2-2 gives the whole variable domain KAGVTQTPRYLIKTRGQQVTLSCSPISGHRSVSWYQQTPGQGLQFLFEYFSETQRNKGNFPGRFSGRQFSNSRSEMNVSTLELGDSALYLCASSFSNRGLEELFFGEGSRLTVL.

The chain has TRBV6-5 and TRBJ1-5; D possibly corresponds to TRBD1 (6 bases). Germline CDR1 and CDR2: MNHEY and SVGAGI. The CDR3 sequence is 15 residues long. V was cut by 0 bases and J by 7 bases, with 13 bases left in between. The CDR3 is CASSYSDSLMQPQHF. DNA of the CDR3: TGTGCCAGCAGTTACTCGGACAGTTTGATGCAGCCCCAGCATTTT.

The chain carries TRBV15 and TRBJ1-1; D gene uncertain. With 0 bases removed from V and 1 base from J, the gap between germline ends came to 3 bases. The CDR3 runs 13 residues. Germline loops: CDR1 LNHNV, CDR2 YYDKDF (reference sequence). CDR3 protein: CATSRERNTEAFF. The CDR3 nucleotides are TGTGCCACCAGCAGAGAACGGAACACTGAAGCTTTCTTT.

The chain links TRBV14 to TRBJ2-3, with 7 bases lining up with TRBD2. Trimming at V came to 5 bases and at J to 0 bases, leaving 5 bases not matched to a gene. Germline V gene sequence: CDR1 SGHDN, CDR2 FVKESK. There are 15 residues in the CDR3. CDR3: CASSTPGGSTDTQYF. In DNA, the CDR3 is TGTGCCAGCAGCACCCCGGGAGGTAGCACAGATACGCAGTATTTT.

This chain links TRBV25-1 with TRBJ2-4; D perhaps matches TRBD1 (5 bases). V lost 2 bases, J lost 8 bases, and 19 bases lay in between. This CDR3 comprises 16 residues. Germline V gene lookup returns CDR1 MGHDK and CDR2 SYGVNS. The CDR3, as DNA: TGTGCCAGCAGTGAAAATGTAGGGTCAGGGAAGGACATTCAGTACTTC. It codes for CASSENVGSGKDIQYF.

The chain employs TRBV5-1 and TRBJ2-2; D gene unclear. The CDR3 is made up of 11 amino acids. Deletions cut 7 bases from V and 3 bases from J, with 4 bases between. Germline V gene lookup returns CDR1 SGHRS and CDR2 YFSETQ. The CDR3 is CASSDTGELFF. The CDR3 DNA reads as TGCGCCAGCTCCGACACCGGGGAGCTGTTTTTT.

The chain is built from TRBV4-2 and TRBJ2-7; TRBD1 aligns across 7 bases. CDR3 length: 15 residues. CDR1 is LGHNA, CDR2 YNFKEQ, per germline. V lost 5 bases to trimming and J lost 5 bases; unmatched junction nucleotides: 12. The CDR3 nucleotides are TGTGCCAGCAGCTTTGACGGGACAGTATTCCACGAGCAGTACTTC. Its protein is CASSFDGTVFHEQYF.

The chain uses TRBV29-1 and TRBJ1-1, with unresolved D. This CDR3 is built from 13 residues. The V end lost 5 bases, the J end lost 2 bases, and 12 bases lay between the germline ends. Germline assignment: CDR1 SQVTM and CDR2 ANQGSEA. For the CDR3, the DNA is TGCAGCGTTCCCACCGATCTCAACACTGAAGCTTTCTTT. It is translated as CSVPTDLNTEAFF.